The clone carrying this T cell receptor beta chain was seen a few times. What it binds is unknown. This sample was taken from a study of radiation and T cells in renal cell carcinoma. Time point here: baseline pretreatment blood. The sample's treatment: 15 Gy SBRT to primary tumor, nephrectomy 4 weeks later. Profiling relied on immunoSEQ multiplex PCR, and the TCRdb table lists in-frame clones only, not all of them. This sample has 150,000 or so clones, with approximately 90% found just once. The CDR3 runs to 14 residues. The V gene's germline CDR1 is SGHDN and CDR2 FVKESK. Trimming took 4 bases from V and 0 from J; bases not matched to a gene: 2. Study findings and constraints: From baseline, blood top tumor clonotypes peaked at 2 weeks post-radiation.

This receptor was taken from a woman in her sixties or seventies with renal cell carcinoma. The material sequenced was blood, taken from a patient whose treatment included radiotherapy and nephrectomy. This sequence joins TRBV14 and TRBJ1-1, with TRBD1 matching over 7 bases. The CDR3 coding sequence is TGTGCCAGCAGCCTCGGACAGGTGAACACTGAAGCTTTCTTT. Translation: CASSLGQVNTEAFF.